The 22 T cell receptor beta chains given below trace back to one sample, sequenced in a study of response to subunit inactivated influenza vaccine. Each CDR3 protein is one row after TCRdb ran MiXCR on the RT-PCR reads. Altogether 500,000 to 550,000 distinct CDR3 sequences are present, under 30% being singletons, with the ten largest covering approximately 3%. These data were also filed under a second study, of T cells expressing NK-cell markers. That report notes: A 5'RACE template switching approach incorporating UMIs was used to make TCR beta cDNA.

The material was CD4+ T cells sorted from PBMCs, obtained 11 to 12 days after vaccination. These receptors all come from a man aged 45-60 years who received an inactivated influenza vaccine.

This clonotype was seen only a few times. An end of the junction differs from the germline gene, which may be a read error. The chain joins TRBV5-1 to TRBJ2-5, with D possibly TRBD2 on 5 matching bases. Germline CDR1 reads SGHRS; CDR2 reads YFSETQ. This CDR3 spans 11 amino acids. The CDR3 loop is CASSGKETQYF. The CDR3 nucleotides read TGTGCCAGCAGCGGAAAGGAGACCCAGTACTTC.

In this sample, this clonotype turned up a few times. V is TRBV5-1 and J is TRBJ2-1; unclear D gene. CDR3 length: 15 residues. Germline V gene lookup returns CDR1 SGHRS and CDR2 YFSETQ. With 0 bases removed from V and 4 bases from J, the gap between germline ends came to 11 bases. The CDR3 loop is CASSLDSSVYNEQFF. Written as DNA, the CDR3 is TGCGCCAGCAGCTTGGACAGCAGTGTGTACAATGAGCAGTTCTTC. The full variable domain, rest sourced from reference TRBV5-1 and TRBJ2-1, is KAGVTQTPRYLIKTRGQQVTLSCSPISGHRSVSWYQQTPGQGLQFLFEYFSETQRNKGNFPGRFSGRQFSNSRSEMNVSTLELGDSALYLCASSLDSSVYNEQFFGPGTRLTVL.

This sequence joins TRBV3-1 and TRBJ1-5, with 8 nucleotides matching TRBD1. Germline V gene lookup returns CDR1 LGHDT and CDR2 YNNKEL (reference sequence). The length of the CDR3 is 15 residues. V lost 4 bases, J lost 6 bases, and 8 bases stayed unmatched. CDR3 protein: CASSPGQGLGQPQHF. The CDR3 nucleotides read TGTGCCAGCAGCCCTGGACAGGGACTGGGTCAGCCCCAGCATTTT.

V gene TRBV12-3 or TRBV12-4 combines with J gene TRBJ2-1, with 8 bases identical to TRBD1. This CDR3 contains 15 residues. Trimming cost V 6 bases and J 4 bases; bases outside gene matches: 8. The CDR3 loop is CASSPGGGEYNEQFF. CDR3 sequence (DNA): TGTGCCAGCAGCCCAGGGGGCGGTGAATACAATGAGCAGTTCTTC.

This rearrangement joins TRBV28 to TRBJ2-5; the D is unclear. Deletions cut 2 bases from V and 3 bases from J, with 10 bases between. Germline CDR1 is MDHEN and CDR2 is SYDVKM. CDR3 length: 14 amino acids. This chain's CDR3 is CASSLRSREETQYF. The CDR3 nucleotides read TGTGCCAGCAGTTTAAGATCCAGAGAAGAGACCCAGTACTTC.

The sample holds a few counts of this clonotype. The CDR3 nucleotides are TGTGCCACCAGTGACTCCGGGGTACAAGAGACCCAGTACTTC. This codes for CATSDSGVQETQYF. The gene calls are TRBV24-1 and TRBJ2-5; a possible D gene is TRBD2 (5 bases). The V and J ends lost 4 bases and 2 bases respectively, with 10 bases between them. From germline, CDR1 is KGHDR and CDR2 SFDVKD. The CDR3 consists of 14 residues.

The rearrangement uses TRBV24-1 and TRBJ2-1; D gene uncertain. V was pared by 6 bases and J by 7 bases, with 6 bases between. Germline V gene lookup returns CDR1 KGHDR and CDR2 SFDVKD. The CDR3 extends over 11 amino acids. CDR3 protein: CATSLVNEQFF. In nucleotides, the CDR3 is TGTGCCACCAGTTTAGTAAATGAGCAGTTCTTC.

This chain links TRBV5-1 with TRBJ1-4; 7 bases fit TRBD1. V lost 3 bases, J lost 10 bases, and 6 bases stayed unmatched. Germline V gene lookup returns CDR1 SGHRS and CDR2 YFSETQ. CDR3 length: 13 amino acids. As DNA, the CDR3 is TGCGCCAGCAGCTCTGGGACAGACGGAAAACTGTTTTTT. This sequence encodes CASSSGTDGKLFF.

CDR3 sequence: CASSWDPGYNEQFF. CDR3 DNA sequence: TGTGCCAGCAGCTGGGACCCCGGATACAATGAGCAGTTCTTC. V and J are TRBV7-2 and TRBJ2-1; D could derive from TRBD1 or TRBD2 (5 bases each). V lost 4 bases and J lost 4, with 11 bases in between. The CDR3 has 14 residues. CDR1 is SGHTA and CDR2 is FQGNSA in the germline V gene. Full variable domain (remainder filled in from reference TRBV7-2 and TRBJ2-1): GAGVSQSPSNKVTEKGKDVELRCDPISGHTALYWYRQSLGQGLEFLIYFQGNSAPDKSGLPSDRFSAERTGGSVSTLTIQRTQQEDSAVYLCASSWDPGYNEQFFGPGTRLTVL.

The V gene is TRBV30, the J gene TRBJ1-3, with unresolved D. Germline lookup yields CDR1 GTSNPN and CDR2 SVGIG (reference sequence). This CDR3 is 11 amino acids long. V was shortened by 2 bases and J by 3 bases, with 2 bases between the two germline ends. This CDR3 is CAWSLGNTIYF. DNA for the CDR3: TGTGCCTGGAGTCTTGGAAACACCATATATTTT.

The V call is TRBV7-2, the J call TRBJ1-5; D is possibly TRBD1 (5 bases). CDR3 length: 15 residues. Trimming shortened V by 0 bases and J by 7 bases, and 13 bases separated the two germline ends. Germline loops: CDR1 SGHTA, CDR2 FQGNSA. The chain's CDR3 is CASSLAGPGQQPQHF. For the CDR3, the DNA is TGTGCCAGCAGCTTAGCGGGACCAGGTCAACAGCCCCAGCATTTT. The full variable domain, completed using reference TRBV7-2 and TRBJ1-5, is GAGVSQSPSNKVTEKGKDVELRCDPISGHTALYWYRQSLGQGLEFLIYFQGNSAPDKSGLPSDRFSAERTGGSVSTLTIQRTQQEDSAVYLCASSLAGPGQQPQHFGDGTRLSIL.

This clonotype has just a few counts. CDR3 sequence reads: CASSLWQGVKETQYF. CDR3 DNA sequence: TGTGCCAGCAGTTTATGGCAGGGGGTAAAAGAGACCCAGTACTTC. V is TRBV12-3 or TRBV12-4 and J is TRBJ2-5; 7 bases line up with TRBD1. J gave up 3 bases and V 2 bases, and 6 bases lay outside the gene matches. This CDR3 is 15 amino acids long.

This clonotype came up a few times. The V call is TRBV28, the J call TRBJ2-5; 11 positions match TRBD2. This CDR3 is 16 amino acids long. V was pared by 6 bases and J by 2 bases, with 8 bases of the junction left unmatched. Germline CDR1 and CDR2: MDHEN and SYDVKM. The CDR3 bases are TGTGCCAGCAGAATAGCGACTAGCGGGGAGCAAGAGACCCAGTACTTC. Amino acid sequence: CASRIATSGEQETQYF.

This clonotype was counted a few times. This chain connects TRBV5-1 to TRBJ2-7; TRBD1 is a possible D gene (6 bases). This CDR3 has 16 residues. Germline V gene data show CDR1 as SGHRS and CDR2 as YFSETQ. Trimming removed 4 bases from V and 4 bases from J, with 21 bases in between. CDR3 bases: TGCGCCAGCAGCCTACAGGGTACGCATCTCGGGTACGAGCAGTACTTC. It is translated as CASSLQGTHLGYEQYF.

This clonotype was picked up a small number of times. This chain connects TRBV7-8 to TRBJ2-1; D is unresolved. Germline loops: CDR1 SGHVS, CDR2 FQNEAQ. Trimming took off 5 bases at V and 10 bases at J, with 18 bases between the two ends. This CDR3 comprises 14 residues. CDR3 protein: CASSLRPGNNEQFF. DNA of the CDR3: TGTGCCAGCAGCCTCAGGCCCGGTAATAACGAGCAGTTCTTC.

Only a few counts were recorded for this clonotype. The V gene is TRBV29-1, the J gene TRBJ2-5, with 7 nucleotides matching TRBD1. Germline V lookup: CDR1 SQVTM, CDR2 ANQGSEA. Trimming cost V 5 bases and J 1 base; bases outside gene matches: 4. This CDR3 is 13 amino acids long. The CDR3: CSVFEGAQETQYF. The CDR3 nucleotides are TGCAGCGTTTTCGAGGGGGCCCAAGAGACCCAGTACTTC.

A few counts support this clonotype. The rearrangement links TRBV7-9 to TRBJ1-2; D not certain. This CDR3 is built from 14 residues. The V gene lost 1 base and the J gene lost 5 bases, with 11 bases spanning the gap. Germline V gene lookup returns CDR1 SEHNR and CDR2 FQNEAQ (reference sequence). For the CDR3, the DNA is TGTGCCAGCAGCTTAGGTGGAAGTCCATATGGCTACACCTTC. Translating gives CASSLGGSPYGYTF.

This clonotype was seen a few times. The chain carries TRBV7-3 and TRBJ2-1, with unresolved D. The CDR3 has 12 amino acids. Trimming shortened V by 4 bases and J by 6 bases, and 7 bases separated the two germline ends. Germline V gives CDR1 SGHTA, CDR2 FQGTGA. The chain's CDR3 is CASSSNPNEQFF. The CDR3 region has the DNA TGTGCCAGCAGCTCAAATCCCAATGAGCAGTTCTTC. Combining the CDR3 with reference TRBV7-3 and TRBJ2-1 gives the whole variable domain GAGVSQTPSNKVTEKGKYVELRCDPISGHTALYWYRQSLGQGPEFLIYFQGTGAADDSGLPNDRFFAVRPEGSVSTLKIQRTERGDSAVYLCASSSNPNEQFFGPGTRLTVL.

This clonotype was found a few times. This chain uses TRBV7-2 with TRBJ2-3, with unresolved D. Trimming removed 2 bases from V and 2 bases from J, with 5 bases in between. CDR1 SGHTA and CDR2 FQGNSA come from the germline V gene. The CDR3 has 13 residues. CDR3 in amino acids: CASSLSYTDTQYF. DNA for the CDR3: TGTGCCAGCAGCTTATCATACACAGATACGCAGTATTTT.

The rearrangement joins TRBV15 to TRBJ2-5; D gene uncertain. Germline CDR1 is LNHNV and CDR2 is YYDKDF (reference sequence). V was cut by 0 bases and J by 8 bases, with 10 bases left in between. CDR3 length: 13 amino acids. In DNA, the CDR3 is TGTGCCACCAGCAGAGATATCCCGGGTACCCAGTACTTC. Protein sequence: CATSRDIPGTQYF. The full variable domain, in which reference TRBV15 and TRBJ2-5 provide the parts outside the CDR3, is DAMVIQNPRYQVTQFGKPVTLSCSQTLNHNVMYWYQQKSSQAPKLLFHYYDKDFNNEADTPDNFQSRRPNTSFCFLDIRSPGLGDTAMYLCATSRDIPGTQYFGPGTRLLVL.

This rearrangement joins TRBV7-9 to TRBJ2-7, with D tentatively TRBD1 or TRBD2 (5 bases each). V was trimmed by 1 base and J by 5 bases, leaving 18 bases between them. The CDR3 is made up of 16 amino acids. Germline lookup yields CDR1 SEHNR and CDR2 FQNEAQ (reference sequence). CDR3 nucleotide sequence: TGTGCCAGCAGCTTAGAGGGAGTTTCACAGGCCCACGAGCAGTACTTC. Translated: CASSLEGVSQAHEQYF.

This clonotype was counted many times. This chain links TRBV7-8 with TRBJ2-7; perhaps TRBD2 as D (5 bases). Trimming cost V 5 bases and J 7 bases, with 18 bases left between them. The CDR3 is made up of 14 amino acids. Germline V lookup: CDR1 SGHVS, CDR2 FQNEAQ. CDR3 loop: CASSRATGLWEQYF. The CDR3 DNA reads TGTGCCAGCAGCCGAGCTACGGGGTTATGGGAGCAGTACTTC.